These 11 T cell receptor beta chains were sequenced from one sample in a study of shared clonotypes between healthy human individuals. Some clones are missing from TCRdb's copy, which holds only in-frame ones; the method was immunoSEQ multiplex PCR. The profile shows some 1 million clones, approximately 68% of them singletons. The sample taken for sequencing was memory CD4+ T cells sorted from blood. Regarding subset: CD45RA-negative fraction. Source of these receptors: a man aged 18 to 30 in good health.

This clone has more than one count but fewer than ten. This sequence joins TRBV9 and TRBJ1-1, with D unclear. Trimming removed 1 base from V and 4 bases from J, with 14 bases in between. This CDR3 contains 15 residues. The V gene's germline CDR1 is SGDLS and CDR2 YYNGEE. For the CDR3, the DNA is TGTGCCAGCAGCGTAACCGACGAACCCGGCACTGAAGCTTTCTTT. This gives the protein CASSVTDEPGTEAFF.

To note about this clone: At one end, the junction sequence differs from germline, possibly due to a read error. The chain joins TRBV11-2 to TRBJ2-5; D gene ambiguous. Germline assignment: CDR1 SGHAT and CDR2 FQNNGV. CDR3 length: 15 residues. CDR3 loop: CASSPGLSLSDEQDF. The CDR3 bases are TGTGCCAGCAGCCCAGGCCTGTCGTTATCGGATGAACAAGACTTC.

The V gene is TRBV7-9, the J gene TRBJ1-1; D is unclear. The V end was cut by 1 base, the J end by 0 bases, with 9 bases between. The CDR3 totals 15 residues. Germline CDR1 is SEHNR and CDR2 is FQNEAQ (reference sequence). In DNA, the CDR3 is TGTGCCAGCAGCTTAGAGCCCGGGATGAACACTGAAGCTTTCTTT. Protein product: CASSLEPGMNTEAFF.

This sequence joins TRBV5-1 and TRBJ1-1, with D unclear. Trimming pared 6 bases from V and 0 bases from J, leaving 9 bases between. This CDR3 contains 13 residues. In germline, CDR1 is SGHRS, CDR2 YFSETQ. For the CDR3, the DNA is TGCGCCAGCAACTTAGAAATGAACACTGAAGCTTTCTTT. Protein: CASNLEMNTEAFF.

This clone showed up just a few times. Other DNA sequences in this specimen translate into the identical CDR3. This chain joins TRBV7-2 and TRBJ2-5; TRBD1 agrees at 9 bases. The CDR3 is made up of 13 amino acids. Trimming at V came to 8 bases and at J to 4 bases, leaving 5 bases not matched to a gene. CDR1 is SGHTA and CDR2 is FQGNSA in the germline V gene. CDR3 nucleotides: TGTGCCAGCCGGGACAGGGCCGGAGAGACCCAGTACTTC. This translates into CASRDRAGETQYF. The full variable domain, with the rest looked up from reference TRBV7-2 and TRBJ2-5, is GAGVSQSPSNKVTEKGKDVELRCDPISGHTALYWYRQSLGQGLEFLIYFQGNSAPDKSGLPSDRFSAERTGGSVSTLTIQRTQQEDSAVYLCASRDRAGETQYFGPGTRLLVL.

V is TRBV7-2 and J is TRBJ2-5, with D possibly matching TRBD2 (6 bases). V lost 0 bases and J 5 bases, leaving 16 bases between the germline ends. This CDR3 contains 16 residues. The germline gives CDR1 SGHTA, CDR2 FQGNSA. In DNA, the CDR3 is TGTGCCAGCAGCTTAGCTGAAATTTGGGGGGTGGAGACCCAGTACTTC. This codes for CASSLAEIWGVETQYF.

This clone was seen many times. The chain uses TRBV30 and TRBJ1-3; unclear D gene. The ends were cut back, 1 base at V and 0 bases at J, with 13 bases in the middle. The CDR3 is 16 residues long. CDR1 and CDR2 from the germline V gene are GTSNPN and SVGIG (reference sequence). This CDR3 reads CAWSGILHSSGNTIYF. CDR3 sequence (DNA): TGTGCCTGGAGTGGAATCCTCCATAGCTCTGGAAACACCATATATTTT.

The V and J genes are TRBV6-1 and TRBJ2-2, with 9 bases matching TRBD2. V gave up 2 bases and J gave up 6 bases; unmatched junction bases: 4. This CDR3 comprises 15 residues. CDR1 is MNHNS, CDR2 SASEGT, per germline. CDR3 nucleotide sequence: TGTGCCAGCAGTGAACATAGCGGGAGAGCCGGGGAGCTGTTTTTT. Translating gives CASSEHSGRAGELFF.

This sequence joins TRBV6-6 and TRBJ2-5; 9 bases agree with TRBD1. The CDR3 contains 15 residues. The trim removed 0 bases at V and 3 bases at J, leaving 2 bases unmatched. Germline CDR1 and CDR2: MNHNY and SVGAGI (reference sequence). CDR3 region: CASSYSGQGKETQYF. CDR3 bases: TGTGCCAGCAGTTACTCGGGACAGGGAAAAGAGACCCAGTACTTC.

The CDR3 loop is CASSSDVKRGRASGETQYF. The CDR3 bases are TGTGCCAGCAGCTCCGACGTTAAAAGGGGGAGGGCCTCCGGGGAGACCCAGTACTTC. The J gene is TRBJ2-5, the V gene TRBV7-8; D is perhaps TRBD2 (7 bases). The CDR3 totals 19 residues. The V end lost 4 bases, the J end lost 5 bases, and 29 bases lay between the germline ends. Germline V lookup: CDR1 SGHVS, CDR2 FQNEAQ.

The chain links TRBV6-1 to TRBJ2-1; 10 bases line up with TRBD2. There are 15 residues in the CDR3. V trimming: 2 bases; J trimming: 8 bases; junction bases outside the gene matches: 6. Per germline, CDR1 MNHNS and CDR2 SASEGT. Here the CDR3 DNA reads TGTGCCAGCAGTGAACGGAGCGGGGGGGCGGATGAGCAGTTCTTC. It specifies CASSERSGGADEQFF.